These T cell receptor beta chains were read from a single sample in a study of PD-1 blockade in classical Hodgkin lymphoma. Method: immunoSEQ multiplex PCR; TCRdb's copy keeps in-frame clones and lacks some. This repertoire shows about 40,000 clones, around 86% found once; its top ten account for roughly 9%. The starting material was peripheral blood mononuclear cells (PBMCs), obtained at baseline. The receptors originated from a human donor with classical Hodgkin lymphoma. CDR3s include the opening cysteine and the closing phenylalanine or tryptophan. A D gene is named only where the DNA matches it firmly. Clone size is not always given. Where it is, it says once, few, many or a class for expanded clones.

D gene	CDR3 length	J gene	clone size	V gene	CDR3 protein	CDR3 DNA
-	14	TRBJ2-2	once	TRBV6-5	CASSVGQWGGELFF	TGTGCCAGCAGTGTAGGACAGTGGGGCGGGGAGCTGTTTTTT
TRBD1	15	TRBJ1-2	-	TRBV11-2	CASSRTTGTPFRYTF	TGTGCCAGCAGCAGAACGACAGGGACCCCCTTTCGATACACCTTC
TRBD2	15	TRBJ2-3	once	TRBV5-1	CASSTLAGGTDTQYF	TGCGCCAGCAGCACACTAGCGGGGGGCACAGATACGCAGTATTTT
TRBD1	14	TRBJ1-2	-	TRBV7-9	CASSRQGGGYGYTF	TGTGCCAGCAGCCGACAGGGGGGTGGCTATGGCTACACCTTC
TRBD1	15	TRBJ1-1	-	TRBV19	CASSNPGQGNTEAFF	TGTGCCAGTAGTAACCCGGGACAGGGAAACACTGAAGCTTTCTTT
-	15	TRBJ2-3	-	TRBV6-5	CASSYSNSFTDTQYF	TGTGCCAGCAGTTACTCCAACAGTTTCACAGATACGCAGTATTTT
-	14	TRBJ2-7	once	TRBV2	CASSGAGGVYEQYF	TGTGCCAGCAGCGGCGCCGGGGGCGTGTACGAGCAGTACTTC
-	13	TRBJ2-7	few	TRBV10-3	CAISESGSYEQYF	TGTGCCATCAGTGAGTCGGGGTCCTACGAGCAGTACTTC
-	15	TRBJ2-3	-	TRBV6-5	CASSTRGLGTDTQYF	TGTGCCAGCAGTACCCGCGGACTTGGCACAGATACGCAGTATTTT
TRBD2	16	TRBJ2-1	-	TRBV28	CASSPLGLVATDEQFF	TGTGCCAGCAGTCCGCTTGGACTAGTAGCCACTGATGAGCAGTTCTTC
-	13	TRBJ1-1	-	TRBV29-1	CSVDTGVNTEAFF	TGCAGCGTTGATACGGGGGTGAACACTGAAGCTTTCTTT
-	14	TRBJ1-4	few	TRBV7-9	CASRLSAWDEKLFF	TGTGCCAGCAGGCTCTCCGCGTGGGATGAAAAACTGTTTTTT
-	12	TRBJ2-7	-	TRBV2	CASSEAQYEQYF	TGTGCCAGCAGTGAAGCCCAATACGAGCAGTACTTC
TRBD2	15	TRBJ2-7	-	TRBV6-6	CASREGTSGSYEQYF	TGTGCCAGCAGGGAGGGGACTAGCGGTTCCTACGAGCAGTACTTC
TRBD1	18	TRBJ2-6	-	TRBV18	CASSPPGQGYSGANVLTF	TGTGCCAGCTCACCACCCGGACAGGGGTACTCTGGGGCCAACGTCCTGACTTTC
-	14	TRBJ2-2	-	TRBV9	CASSAFEGSGELFF	TGTGCCAGCAGCGCATTTGAGGGGTCCGGGGAGCTGTTTTTT
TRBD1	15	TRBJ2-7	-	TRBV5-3	CARSSGQVISYEQYF	TGTGCCAGAAGCTCGGGACAGGTGATTTCCTACGAGCAGTACTTC
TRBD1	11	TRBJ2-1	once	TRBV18	CASSLDRGLFF	TGTGCCAGCTCATTGGACAGGGGTCTGTTCTTC
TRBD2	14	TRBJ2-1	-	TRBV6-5	CASSHAGTTNEQFF	TGTGCCAGCAGCCACGCGGGGACTACCAATGAGCAGTTCTTC
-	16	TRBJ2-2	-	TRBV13	CASSLRGFQPHGELFF	TGTGCCAGCAGCTTGAGGGGCTTCCAGCCACACGGGGAGCTGTTTTTT
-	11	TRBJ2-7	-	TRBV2	CASRPDGLQYF	TGTGCCAGCAGACCTGACGGTCTGCAGTACTTC
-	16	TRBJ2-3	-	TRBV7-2	CASSLIGWGRTDTQYF	TGTGCCAGCAGCTTAATTGGTTGGGGGCGAACAGATACGCAGTATTTT
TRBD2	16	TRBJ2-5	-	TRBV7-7	CASSLGLAGPQETQYF	TGTGCCAGCAGTTTGGGACTAGCGGGACCCCAAGAGACCCAGTACTTC
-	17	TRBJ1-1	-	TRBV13	CASSSLRGTEKVTEAFF	TGTGCCAGCAGCTCCCTTAGGGGGACGGAAAAAGTCACTGAAGCTTTCTTT
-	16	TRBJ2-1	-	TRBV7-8	CASSLFGGSSYNEQFF	TGTGCCAGCAGCTTATTTGGGGGGAGCTCCTACAATGAGCAGTTCTTC
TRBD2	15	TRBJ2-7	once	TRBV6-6	CASSSTLAGAYEQYF	TGTGCCAGCAGTTCCACTCTAGCGGGGGCCTACGAGCAGTACTTC
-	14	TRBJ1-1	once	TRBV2	CASSTSGWHTEAFF	TGTGCCAGCTCAACGTCGGGTTGGCACACTGAAGCTTTCTTT
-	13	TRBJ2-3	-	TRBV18	CASSPDRADTQYF	TGTGCCAGCTCACCAGACCGGGCAGATACGCAGTATTTT
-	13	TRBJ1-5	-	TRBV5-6	CASSSGSNQPQHF	TGTGCCAGCAGCTCCGGTAGCAATCAGCCCCAGCATTTT
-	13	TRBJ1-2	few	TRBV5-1	CASSLIDQYGYTF	TGCGCCAGCAGCTTGATTGACCAGTATGGCTACACCTTC
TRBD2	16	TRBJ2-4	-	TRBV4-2	CASSSGLAGAGDIQYF	TGTGCCAGCAGTTCCGGACTAGCGGGAGCAGGGGACATTCAGTACTTC
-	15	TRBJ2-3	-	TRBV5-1	CASSLLVSSTDTQYF	TGCGCCAGCAGCCTACTAGTGTCTAGCACAGATACGCAGTATTTT
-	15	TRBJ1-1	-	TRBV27	CASIPRGGVRNEAFF	TGTGCCAGCATCCCCCGAGGGGGGGTCCGTAATGAAGCTTTCTTT
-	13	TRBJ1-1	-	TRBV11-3	CASSRSRVAEAFF	TGTGCCAGCAGCCGCTCCAGGGTCGCTGAAGCTTTCTTT